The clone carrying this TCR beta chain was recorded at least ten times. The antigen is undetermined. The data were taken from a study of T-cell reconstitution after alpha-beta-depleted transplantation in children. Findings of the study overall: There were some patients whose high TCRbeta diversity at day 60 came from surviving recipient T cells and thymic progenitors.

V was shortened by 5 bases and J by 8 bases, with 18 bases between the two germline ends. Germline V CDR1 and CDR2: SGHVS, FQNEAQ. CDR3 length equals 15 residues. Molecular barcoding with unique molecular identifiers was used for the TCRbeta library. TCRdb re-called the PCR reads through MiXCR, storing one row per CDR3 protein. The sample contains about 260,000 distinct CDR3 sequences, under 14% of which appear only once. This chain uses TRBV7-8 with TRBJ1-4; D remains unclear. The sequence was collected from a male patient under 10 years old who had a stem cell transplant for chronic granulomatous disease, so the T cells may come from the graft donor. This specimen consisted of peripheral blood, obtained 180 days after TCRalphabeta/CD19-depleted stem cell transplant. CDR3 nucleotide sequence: TGTGCCAGCAGCAAAAACGCGGCAGTAAGGGAAAAACTGTTTTTT. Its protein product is CASSKNAAVREKLFF.